The 22 T cell receptor beta chains below all came from one sample that was sequenced in a study of shared clonotypes between healthy human individuals. Method: immunoSEQ multiplex PCR; TCRdb's copy keeps in-frame clones and lacks some. The sample gives 740,000 or so clones, 73% of which show up once; roughly 2% is in the top ten. Sequences were obtained from memory CD4+ T cells sorted from blood. Subset in this sample: CD45RA-negative fraction. These TCRs come from a woman aged 25 to 39 in good health.

The chain employs TRBV5-8 and TRBJ2-6; D gene unclear. V was pared by 5 bases and J by 2 bases, with 11 bases between. CDR3 length equals 15 residues. The germline V gene has CDR1 SGHTS and CDR2 YDEGEE. The DNA of the CDR3 is TGTGCCAGCAGACTTCATAGTACTGGGGCCAACGTCCTGACTTTC. This codes for CASRLHSTGANVLTF.

J is TRBJ2-3 and V is TRBV29-1; possibly TRBD1 for D (6 bases). Germline loops: CDR1 SQVTM, CDR2 ANQGSEA. The CDR3 has 14 residues. The V end lost 1 base, the J end lost 5 bases, and 13 bases lay between the germline ends. The CDR3 DNA reads as TGCAGCGTTGAAGTTCCCCCCAGGGGAGATACGCAGTATTTT. It yields the protein CSVEVPPRGDTQYF.

A remark on this clone: The same CDR3 can be traced to other DNA sequences in this sample. The chain joins TRBV15 to TRBJ1-4; 9 nucleotides align to TRBD1. With 3 bases clipped from V and 7 bases from J, the junction kept 3 bases outside the gene matches. The CDR3 loop spans 14 amino acids. The V gene's germline CDR1 is LNHNV and CDR2 YYDKDF (reference sequence). CDR3 sequence: CATSRDRGAEKLFF. The CDR3 nucleotides read TGTGCCACCAGCAGGGACAGGGGTGCTGAAAAACTGTTTTTT.

The chain carries TRBV7-2 and TRBJ2-1, with no clear D. CDR1 and CDR2 from the germline V gene are SGHTA and FQGNSA. V lost 0 bases and J lost 5, with 8 bases in between. This CDR3 has 14 amino acids. Written as DNA, the CDR3 is TGTGCCAGCAGCTTAGCAGGTCTCAACAATGAGCAGTTCTTC. Encoded protein: CASSLAGLNNEQFF.

There are a few counts of this clone. V and J are TRBV27 and TRBJ1-1; D uncertain. CDR1 and CDR2 (germline): MNHEY, SMNVEV (reference sequence). This CDR3 region has 15 residues. V was clipped by 0 bases and J by 4 bases, with 12 bases between them. The CDR3 DNA is TGTGCCAGCAGTTTATCGAACCCCAAGACCACTGAAGCTTTCTTT. This translates into CASSLSNPKTTEAFF.

A word on this clone: Different DNA sequences within this sample yield the same CDR3. The chain couples TRBV4-1 to TRBJ2-7, with TRBD2 matching 10 bases. Germline CDR1 is MGHRA and CDR2 is YSYEKL. J was trimmed by 2 bases and V by 0 bases; bases with no gene match: 1. CDR3 length: 15 amino acids. CDR3 bases: TGCGCCAGCAGCCAAGACCTAGCGGGAGCCTACGAGCAGTACTTC. Encoded protein: CASSQDLAGAYEQYF.

The rearrangement links TRBV9 to TRBJ2-5; TRBD1 matches at 9 bases. Germline V CDR1 and CDR2: SGDLS, YYNGEE. The CDR3 sequence is 14 residues long. V lost 4 bases and J lost 3; bases outside the gene matches: 4. The CDR3 sequence is CASSPRTGEETQYF. The CDR3, as DNA: TGTGCCAGCAGCCCCCGGACAGGGGAAGAGACCCAGTACTTC.

This chain links TRBV7-9 with TRBJ2-3; 7 bases map to TRBD2. J lost 4 bases, V lost 3 bases, and 10 bases had no gene match. Germline CDR1 is SEHNR and CDR2 is FQNEAQ (reference sequence). The CDR3 covers 16 residues. CDR3 in amino acids: CASSLRAGVGPDTQYF. The CDR3 DNA is TGTGCCAGCAGCTTGAGGGCGGGAGTAGGGCCAGATACGCAGTATTTT.

The chain couples TRBV5-1 to TRBJ2-7; D may match TRBD1 or TRBD2 (6 bases each). This CDR3 has 16 amino acids. Trimming left V 4 bases short and J 7 bases short, with 24 bases between. Germline V gene sequence: CDR1 SGHRS, CDR2 YFSETQ. CDR3 sequence: CASSAPLAGGLKEQYF. DNA for the CDR3: TGCGCCAGCAGCGCGCCCCTCGCCGGGGGCCTGAAGGAGCAGTACTTC.

This rearrangement joins TRBV19 to TRBJ1-1; D ambiguous. The V gene lost 3 bases and the J gene lost 7 bases, with 9 bases spanning the gap. CDR3 length equals 12 residues. Per the germline V gene, CDR1 is LNHDA and CDR2 is SQIVND (reference sequence). The CDR3 loop reads CASSISNHEAFF. The CDR3 coding sequence is TGTGCCAGTAGTATTTCCAACCATGAAGCTTTCTTT. The variable domain in full, with the rest retrieved from reference TRBV19 and TRBJ1-1, is DGGITQSPKYLFRKEGQNVTLSCEQNLNHDAMYWYRQDPGQGLRLIYYSQIVNDFQKGDIAEGYSVSREKKESFPLTVTSAQKNPTAFYLCASSISNHEAFFGQGTRLTVV.

The V and J genes are TRBV19 and TRBJ1-5, with D maybe TRBD1 (5 bases). The CDR3 consists of 15 residues. Trimming took off 6 bases at V and 5 bases at J, with 17 bases between the two ends. CDR1 LNHDA and CDR2 SQIVND come from the germline V gene (reference sequence). The CDR3 DNA reads TGTGCCAGTAGGCGACAGACAAGCTATTATCAGCCCCAGCATTTT. Protein product: CASRRQTSYYQPQHF.

This clone was detected many times. The J gene is TRBJ2-2, the V gene TRBV25-1; D uncertain. Trimming cost V 1 base and J 1 base, with 7 bases left between them. CDR3 length equals 15 residues. The germline V gene encodes CDR1 MGHDK and CDR2 SYGVNS. CDR3: CASSESSRNTGELFF. CDR3 nucleotides: TGTGCCAGCAGTGAATCCTCCAGGAACACCGGGGAGCTGTTTTTT.

This clone was picked up a small number of times. CDR3 sequence: CASSEAGGGARQPQHF. In DNA form, the CDR3 reads TGTGCCAGCAGCGAGGCAGGCGGGGGGGCGAGGCAGCCCCAGCATTTT. The chain is built from TRBV7-9 and TRBJ1-5; weak D call: TRBD1 (6 bases). Germline V gives CDR1 SEHNR, CDR2 FQNEAQ (reference sequence). The CDR3 runs to 16 residues. Between the trimmed V and J ends, which lost 5 bases and 7 bases, there was a span of 21 bases.

The chain recombines TRBV11-2 with TRBJ2-1; 11 positions agree with TRBD2. The V and J ends lost 8 bases and 4 bases, in that order; junction bases with no gene match: 7. The CDR3 runs to 15 residues. Germline CDR1 SGHAT, CDR2 FQNNGV. The DNA of the CDR3 is TGTGCCAGCCGAATAGCGGGAGGGTATTACAATGAGCAGTTCTTC. This encodes CASRIAGGYYNEQFF.

This sequence joins TRBV6-5 and TRBJ1-1; D is ambiguous. This CDR3 contains 13 residues. V was cut by 7 bases and J by 0 bases, with 9 bases left in between. Germline CDR1 MNHEY, CDR2 SVGAGI. The CDR3 sequence is CASNSHMNTEAFF. CDR3 in DNA: TGTGCCAGCAACAGCCACATGAACACTGAAGCTTTCTTT.

V and J are TRBV27 and TRBJ1-2; 9 bases map to TRBD1. This CDR3 has 13 residues. Germline V CDR1 and CDR2: MNHEY, SMNVEV (reference sequence). The ends lost 7 bases at V and 4 bases at J; junction bases unmatched: 4. The CDR3 DNA reads TGTGCCAGCAATTCGGGACAGGGCTATGGCTACACCTTC. Translation: CASNSGQGYGYTF.

Worth noting for this clone: This CDR3 is also generated by other DNA sequences in the sample. The V call is TRBV5-1, the J call TRBJ1-4; maybe TRBD1 (6 bases). Germline V gene data show CDR1 as SGHRS and CDR2 as YFSETQ. CDR3 size: 14 residues. The germline V and J ends were trimmed by 0 bases and 3 bases, with 6 bases remaining between them. The CDR3 region has the DNA TGCGCCAGCAGCTTGGACAGGGCTAATGAAAAACTGTTTTTT. Its protein is CASSLDRANEKLFF.

The chain combines TRBV6-5 with TRBJ2-1, with D perhaps matching TRBD1 or TRBD2 (5 bases each). Germline V gene sequence: CDR1 MNHEY, CDR2 SVGAGI. The CDR3 loop spans 13 amino acids. The V gene lost 6 bases and the J gene lost 7 bases, with 13 bases spanning the gap. CDR3 coding DNA: TGTGCCAGCAGACCCGGGGCCTGGAATGAGCAGTTCTTC. Its protein is CASRPGAWNEQFF.

The chain is built from TRBV4-1 and TRBJ2-7; D might be TRBD1 or TRBD2, each matching 5 bases. The CDR3 length is 15 residues. Looked up from germline, CDR1 is MGHRA and CDR2 is YSYEKL. Deletions cut 4 bases from V and 2 bases from J, with 15 bases between. The CDR3 nucleotides read TGCGCCAGCAGCCGGTTCGGGACCGTTCCCTACGAGCAGTACTTC. Amino acid sequence: CASSRFGTVPYEQYF.

The chain joins TRBV5-1 to TRBJ1-4; 7 bases line up with TRBD1. The V gene end was trimmed by 0 bases and the J gene end by 4 bases; junction bases not matched to a gene: 15. CDR1 and CDR2 from the germline V gene are SGHRS and YFSETQ. The CDR3 spans 19 residues. Here the CDR3 DNA reads TGCGCCAGCAGCTTGGAGGGTGGTTACCGGGACAGACTTAATGAAAAACTGTTTTTT. Amino acids: CASSLEGGYRDRLNEKLFF.

The J gene is TRBJ2-2, the V gene TRBV19; 11 bases line up with TRBD2. V trimming: 4 bases; J trimming: 8 bases; junction bases outside the gene matches: 6. The germline gives CDR1 LNHDA, CDR2 SQIVND (reference sequence). The length of the CDR3 is 15 residues. CDR3 sequence: CASSTGTSGFGELFF. CDR3 DNA: TGTGCCAGTAGTACCGGGACTAGCGGATTTGGGGAGCTGTTTTTT.

This clone was detected a few times. The chain employs TRBV28 and TRBJ2-5, with 8 bases that match TRBD2. The CDR3 contains 14 residues. Per germline, CDR1 MDHEN and CDR2 SYDVKM. Germline trimming cut 7 bases from V and 7 bases from J; bases unmatched to any gene: 11. CDR3 region: CASNQLAARGTQYF. CDR3 nucleotide sequence: TGTGCCAGCAACCAACTAGCGGCCAGGGGGACCCAGTACTTC.